This paragraph covers one TCR beta chain sequence. Its target is not known. This sample was taken from a study of T cells after posttransplantation cyclophosphamide. Study conclusions and caveats: Recipient CMV seropositivity and CMV reactivation strongly tracked TRB clonality. Blood and skin or GI T cell repertoires showed limited TRB overlap. Donor CD8+ memory clones often dominated recipient blood repertoires at later times.

CDR3 length: 14 amino acids. The V end lost 0 bases, the J end lost 10 bases, and 15 bases lay between the germline ends. Germline-derived CDR1 and CDR2 are SGHAT and FQNNGV. Sampled 1 year posttransplant, controls received myeloablative marrow transplants, methotrexate and a calcineurin inhibitor. Sequencing was performed with immunoSEQ multiplex PCR; in TCRdb, only in-frame clones are kept and a portion is missing. The table shows roughly 21,000 clones, with 80% to 90% occurring only once. This sequence originates from a female patient aged 30-39 years who received an allogeneic stem cell transplant from an unrelated donor, was CMV-positive, and had acute and chronic GVHD. Some T cells may be provided by the graft donor. V usage is TRBV11-2 and J usage is TRBJ1-1, with a possible D match to TRBD1 (5 bases). Source: PBMCs, taken about 400 days after allogeneic stem cell transplant with calcineurin inhibitor and methotrexate. The CDR3 nucleotides are TGTGCCAGCAGCTTAGATGGGGGAGGGTTCGGAGCTTTCTTT. Translated, it gives CASSLDGGGFGAFF.